This T cell receptor beta chain was captured in a study of response to subunit inactivated influenza vaccine. The CDR3 contains 14 residues. The V and J ends lost 0 bases and 6 bases respectively, with 10 bases between them. Germline assignment: CDR1 SGHRS and CDR2 YFSETQ. One entry per CDR3 protein, called by TCRdb with MiXCR from the RT-PCR reads. The sample gives about 570,000 distinct CDR3 sequences, approximately 10% of which show up once; approximately 11% is in the top ten. This same sample was also part of a study on T cells expressing NK-cell markers. As reported in that work: 5'RACE template switching built TCR beta cDNA with unique molecular identifiers.

The TCR comes from a man between 45 and 60 years old who received an inactivated influenza vaccine. The chain is built from TRBV5-1 and TRBJ2-1, with D hard to call. This sample comprised PBMCs from blood, obtained on the day of vaccination. CDR3 amino acids: CASSLGENLNEQFF. CDR3 sequence (DNA): TGCGCCAGCAGCTTGGGAGAGAATCTCAATGAGCAGTTCTTC.